These T cell receptor beta chains were read from a single sample in a study of post-analysis software for immune sequencing data. TCRdb itself ran the PCR reads through MiXCR, one entry per CDR3 protein. Of approximately 630,000 distinct CDR3 sequences listed, 55% to 60% were seen once; the top ten hold roughly 12%. The sequencing sample was made of blood. All receptors come from a girl aged 2-15 years with multiple sclerosis. Each CDR3 is given with its conserved first and last residue. D genes are given only for firm matches. Some rows have no size entry. The others give once, few or many, or a class for an expanded clone.

CDR3aa: CASSIGPPGTGNEQFF; CDR3nt: TGTGCCAGTAGTATAGGCCCACCGGGGACTGGCAATGAGCAGTTCTTC; v_gene: TRBV19; d_gene: NA; abundance: once; j_gene: TRBJ2-1
CDR3aa: CASSLAGPSVDEQFF; CDR3nt: TGTGCCAGCAGTTTAGCGGGACCCTCTGTGGATGAGCAGTTCTTC; v_gene: TRBV12-3/TRBV12-4; d_gene: NA; abundance: NA; j_gene: TRBJ2-1
CDR3aa: CASTPRGSSTDTQYF; CDR3nt: TGTGCCAGCACCCCGAGAGGGAGCAGCACAGATACGCAGTATTTT; v_gene: TRBV7-2; d_gene: NA; abundance: NA; j_gene: TRBJ2-3
CDR3aa: CASSLFEQGEYEQYF; CDR3nt: TGTGCCAGCAGCTTATTTGAACAGGGCGAATACGAGCAGTACTTC; v_gene: TRBV7-8; d_gene: NA; abundance: NA; j_gene: TRBJ2-7
CDR3aa: CASSQAVFTEVDTQYF; CDR3nt: TGCGCCAGCAGCCAAGCAGTTTTCACCGAGGTGGATACGCAGTATTTT; v_gene: TRBV4-1; d_gene: NA; abundance: once; j_gene: TRBJ2-3
CDR3aa: CASSLLAGGPIIQYF; CDR3nt: TGTGCCAGCAGTTTACTAGCGGGAGGGCCGATCATTCAGTACTTC; v_gene: TRBV6-1; d_gene: TRBD2; abundance: NA; j_gene: TRBJ2-4
CDR3aa: CASSLSDGPNEKLFF; CDR3nt: TGCGCCAGCAGCCTATCGGACGGACCTAATGAAAAACTGTTTTTT; v_gene: TRBV4-3; d_gene: NA; abundance: NA; j_gene: TRBJ1-4
CDR3aa: CASTRGLADYEQYF; CDR3nt: TGCGCCAGCACCAGGGGACTAGCGGACTACGAGCAGTACTTC; v_gene: TRBV10-2; d_gene: TRBD2; abundance: NA; j_gene: TRBJ2-7
CDR3aa: CASSFSRGPKYF; CDR3nt: TGTGCCAGCAGTTTTTCACGGGGCCCAAAGTATTTT; v_gene: TRBV12-3/TRBV12-4; d_gene: NA; abundance: many; j_gene: TRBJ2-3
CDR3aa: CASSLVADYFSDTQYF; CDR3nt: TGCGCCAGCAGCTTGGTAGCGGACTACTTTTCGGATACGCAGTATTTT; v_gene: TRBV5-1; d_gene: NA; abundance: NA; j_gene: TRBJ2-3
CDR3aa: CASSLSANTQYF; CDR3nt: TGTGCCAGCAGCTTATCAGCAAATACGCAGTATTTT; v_gene: TRBV11-2; d_gene: NA; abundance: NA; j_gene: TRBJ2-3
CDR3aa: CSASDTQDGYTF; CDR3nt: TGCAGTGCTTCCGACACCCAAGATGGCTACACCTTC; v_gene: TRBV20-1; d_gene: NA; abundance: once; j_gene: TRBJ1-2
CDR3aa: CASRAIRGTPYNEQFF; CDR3nt: TGTGCCAGCAGGGCGATAAGGGGGACCCCCTACAATGAGCAGTTCTTC; v_gene: TRBV11-2; d_gene: NA; abundance: NA; j_gene: TRBJ2-1
CDR3aa: CASSLVGDGRVKETQYF; CDR3nt: TGCGCCAGCAGCTTGGTCGGGGACGGTAGGGTAAAAGAGACCCAGTACTTC; v_gene: TRBV5-1; d_gene: NA; abundance: NA; j_gene: TRBJ2-5
CDR3aa: CASSLKAGSAQYF; CDR3nt: TGTGCCAGCAGTTTAAAGGCAGGGTCTGCGCAGTATTTT; v_gene: TRBV12-3/TRBV12-4; d_gene: NA; abundance: NA; j_gene: TRBJ2-3
CDR3aa: CAISDKGTGGELGYTF; CDR3nt: TGTGCCATCAGTGATAAAGGGACAGGGGGCGAGTTGGGCTACACCTTC; v_gene: TRBV10-3; d_gene: TRBD1; abundance: NA; j_gene: TRBJ1-2
CDR3aa: CASSHGTASNYGYTF; CDR3nt: TGTGCCAGCAGTCACGGGACAGCCTCTAACTATGGCTACACCTTC; v_gene: TRBV6-6; d_gene: TRBD1; abundance: NA; j_gene: TRBJ1-2
CDR3aa: CASSTGTSRQETQYF; CDR3nt: TGTGCCAGCAGCACGGGGACTAGCAGGCAAGAGACCCAGTACTTC; v_gene: TRBV11-2; d_gene: TRBD2; abundance: few; j_gene: TRBJ2-5
CDR3aa: CASSLGSAGVQETQYF; CDR3nt: TGCGCCAGCAGCTTGGGATCCGCGGGAGTCCAAGAGACCCAGTACTTC; v_gene: TRBV5-1; d_gene: TRBD2; abundance: NA; j_gene: TRBJ2-5
CDR3aa: CAWSVLEGVTYNEQFF; CDR3nt: TGTGCCTGGAGTGTACTGGAGGGAGTCACCTACAATGAGCAGTTCTTC; v_gene: TRBV30; d_gene: NA; abundance: NA; j_gene: TRBJ2-1
CDR3aa: CASSYVGGVAGELFF; CDR3nt: TGTGCCAGCAGTTACGTGGGAGGTGTGGCCGGGGAGCTGTTTTTT; v_gene: TRBV6-5; d_gene: NA; abundance: few; j_gene: TRBJ2-2
CDR3aa: CASSFGLAEHNEQFF; CDR3nt: TGCGCCAGCAGCTTTGGGTTAGCGGAGCACAATGAGCAGTTCTTC; v_gene: TRBV5-1; d_gene: NA; abundance: NA; j_gene: TRBJ2-1
CDR3aa: CAISDLAGSHEQYF; CDR3nt: TGTGCCATCAGTGACCTAGCGGGATCCCACGAGCAGTACTTC; v_gene: TRBV10-3; d_gene: TRBD2; abundance: NA; j_gene: TRBJ2-7
CDR3aa: CASSLTSGIYDYNEQFF; CDR3nt: TGTGCCAGCAGCTTGACTAGCGGGATATATGACTACAATGAGCAGTTCTTC; v_gene: TRBV7-2; d_gene: TRBD2; abundance: few; j_gene: TRBJ2-1
CDR3aa: CASSQDDTFARNEQFF; CDR3nt: TGTGCCAGCAGCCAAGATGACACCTTTGCGAGAAATGAGCAGTTCTTC; v_gene: TRBV14; d_gene: NA; abundance: NA; j_gene: TRBJ2-1
CDR3aa: CAISVGPSWADGYTF; CDR3nt: TGTGCCATCAGTGTGGGTCCCTCCTGGGCTGATGGCTACACCTTC; v_gene: TRBV10-3; d_gene: NA; abundance: NA; j_gene: TRBJ1-2
CDR3aa: CASSSPDRRTEAFF; CDR3nt: TGCGCCAGCAGCTCCCCGGACAGGCGAACTGAAGCTTTCTTT; v_gene: TRBV5-1; d_gene: TRBD1; abundance: NA; j_gene: TRBJ1-1
CDR3aa: CASSLAGLAGAGANVLTF; CDR3nt: TGTGCCAGCAGCTTAGCGGGACTAGCGGGAGCTGGGGCCAACGTCCTGACTTTC; v_gene: TRBV7-2; d_gene: TRBD2; abundance: NA; j_gene: TRBJ2-6
CDR3aa: CASSLYQSGYTF; CDR3nt: TGTGCCAGCAGCTTATATCAGTCTGGCTACACCTTC; v_gene: TRBV7-2; d_gene: NA; abundance: NA; j_gene: TRBJ1-2
CDR3aa: CAIKQGGDTEAFF; CDR3nt: TGTGCCATCAAACAGGGGGGTGACACTGAAGCTTTCTTT; v_gene: TRBV10-3; d_gene: TRBD1; abundance: NA; j_gene: TRBJ1-1
CDR3aa: CASRMTGVYGYTF; CDR3nt: TGTGCCAGCAGGATGACGGGGGTTTATGGCTACACCTTC; v_gene: TRBV7-2; d_gene: NA; abundance: NA; j_gene: TRBJ1-2
CDR3aa: CASSRDTSSTDTQYF; CDR3nt: TGTGCCAGCAGTCGTGACACGTCTAGCACAGATACGCAGTATTTT; v_gene: TRBV6-5; d_gene: NA; abundance: NA; j_gene: TRBJ2-3
CDR3aa: CASSLARSGASTDTQYF; CDR3nt: TGTGCCAGCAGCTTAGCGCGAAGCGGGGCTAGCACAGATACGCAGTATTTT; v_gene: TRBV7-8; d_gene: TRBD2; abundance: once; j_gene: TRBJ2-3
CDR3aa: CASSGQYGEQYF; CDR3nt: TGCGCCAGCAGTGGACAGTATGGCGAGCAGTACTTC; v_gene: TRBV10-2; d_gene: NA; abundance: NA; j_gene: TRBJ2-7
CDR3aa: CASSEWVQETQYF; CDR3nt: TGTGCCAGCAGTGAATGGGTCCAAGAGACCCAGTACTTC; v_gene: TRBV25-1; d_gene: NA; abundance: NA; j_gene: TRBJ2-5
CDR3aa: CASSDRTGSSEQYF; CDR3nt: TGTGCCAGCAGTGACAGGACAGGGTCATCCGAGCAGTACTTC; v_gene: TRBV6-2/TRBV6-3; d_gene: TRBD1; abundance: NA; j_gene: TRBJ2-7
CDR3aa: CASSLDGVSTLYNEQFF; CDR3nt: TGTGCCAGCAGCTTAGATGGAGTATCAACGCTTTACAATGAGCAGTTCTTC; v_gene: TRBV11-2; d_gene: NA; abundance: once; j_gene: TRBJ2-1
CDR3aa: CASSGDGWGLVGSTEAFF; CDR3nt: TGTGCCAGCAGCGGCGACGGATGGGGGCTGGTAGGGAGCACTGAAGCTTTCTTT; v_gene: TRBV11-2; d_gene: NA; abundance: NA; j_gene: TRBJ1-1
CDR3aa: CASSERGQRPNTEAFF; CDR3nt: TGTGCCAGCAGTGAACGCGGACAGCGACCAAACACTGAAGCTTTCTTT; v_gene: TRBV6-1; d_gene: NA; abundance: NA; j_gene: TRBJ1-1
CDR3aa: CASSIDISWSQPQHF; CDR3nt: TGTGCCAGCAGCATTGACATCTCGTGGAGTCAGCCCCAGCATTTT; v_gene: TRBV5-5; d_gene: NA; abundance: NA; j_gene: TRBJ1-5
CDR3aa: CSARGTGPETQYF; CDR3nt: TGCAGTGCTAGGGGGACAGGCCCTGAGACCCAGTACTTC; v_gene: TRBV20-1; d_gene: TRBD1; abundance: NA; j_gene: TRBJ2-5